Sequencing of this T cell receptor beta chain was carried out in a study of T cell repertoires in cytomegalovirus infection. In the case of this clonotype: Antigen: not known.

V was pared by 4 bases and J by 0 bases, with 16 bases between. This CDR3 has 16 amino acids. Germline lookup yields CDR1 SNHLY and CDR2 FYNNEI. TCRdb independently ran MiXCR on the reads; one entry per CDR3 protein. The sample lists about a million distinct CDR3 sequences, around 30% seen once, with about an eighth in the top ten. This chain uses TRBV2 with TRBJ2-7, with D possibly TRBD2 on 5 matching bases. This TCR came from a human donor in good health (CMV status not recorded). Some clones in this sample may be carry-over from other donors' samples. The material was cultured CD8+ T cells from PBMCs, obtained from culture after CMV antigen stimulation. CDR3 protein: CASSATGLLFSYEQYF. The CDR3 nucleotides are TGTGCCAGCAGTGCAACCGGACTGTTATTCTCCTACGAGCAGTACTTC.